A single T cell receptor beta chain is shown here with its context. The antigen is undetermined. The sample carries other DNA sequences with the same CDR3. This sample is drawn from a study of cytomegalovirus exposure and HLA in healthy donors. Germline lookup yields CDR1 MNHEY and CDR2 SMNVEV (reference sequence). The junction had 4 bases not matched to a gene; V was cut back by 3 bases and J by 0 bases. The CDR3 covers 15 residues. Overall study findings and caveats: Published work reported that the classifier diagnosed cytomegalovirus status with high specificity and sensitivity. A later analysis reported that several of the most significant clusters appeared to be linked to common viral pathogens, among them Epstein-Barr virus. Rates of TCR association differed by HLA locus in a later analysis, with DRB1 highest and HLA-C lowest.

With 60 Vbeta and 13 Jbeta primers, the PCR was carried out. Methods used by the authors: Approximately 72 million unique TCR beta chains, roughly 11 million of them shared, were counted by a later analysis. Some clones are missing from TCRdb's copy, which holds only in-frame ones; the method was immunoSEQ multiplex PCR. Clonal size and the V and J genes are those of that table, whereas D and trimming came from the DNA. This repertoire shows about 100,000 clones, about 75% found once; its top ten account for 4% to 5.5%. The receptor comes from a woman between 18 and 29 years old in good health and CMV-seropositive. Sequencing used PBMCs. The chain combines TRBV27 with TRBJ2-5; 7 bases fit TRBD1. The CDR3 sequence is CASSFLDRYQETQYF. CDR3 in DNA: TGTGCCAGCAGTTTCCTGGACAGGTACCAAGAGACCCAGTACTTC.